The 3 T cell receptor beta chains in this list originate from one sample, sequenced in a study of T cells in Graves' hyperthyroidism and ophthalmopathy. Amplification of TCR beta CDR3 regions used RNA as the template. First-round RT-PCR with HTBI primers amplified the TCR CDR3 region. One entry per CDR3 protein, called by TCRdb with MiXCR from the multiplex PCR reads. Of under 350,000 distinct CDR3 sequences listed, 18% are singletons. Sequencing input: blood. These receptors came from a woman between 45 and 65 years old with Graves' hyperthyroidism.

V and J are TRBV7-8 and TRBJ2-1; D not resolved. This CDR3 region has 12 residues. Per the germline V gene, CDR1 is SGHVS and CDR2 is FQNEAQ. V gave up 5 bases and J gave up 8 bases, with 10 bases separating them. DNA for the CDR3: TGTGCCAGCAGCAGGTGGACGGATGAGCAGTTCTTC. This codes for CASSRWTDEQFF. The full variable domain, with the rest looked up from reference TRBV7-8 and TRBJ2-1, is GAGVSQSPRYKVAKRGQDVALRCDPISGHVSLFWYQQALGQGPEFLTYFQNEAQLDKSGLPSDRFFAERPEGSVSTLKIQRTQQEDSAVYLCASSRWTDEQFFGPGTRLTVL.

This clonotype was detected many times. CDR3 nucleotides: TGTGCCAGCAGTTCCAGGGGTACTAACAATGAGCAGTTCTTC. This codes for CASSSRGTNNEQFF. The V gene is TRBV6-1, the J gene TRBJ2-1, with D tentatively TRBD1 (6 bases). CDR1 and CDR2 (germline): MNHNS, SASEGT. The CDR3 totals 14 residues. Trimming took off 5 bases at V and 5 bases at J, with 13 bases between the two ends.

The V and J genes are TRBV20-1 and TRBJ2-1, with no clear D. With 6 bases removed from V and 2 bases from J, the gap between germline ends came to 14 bases. The V gene's germline CDR1 is DFQATT and CDR2 SNEGSKA (reference sequence). The CDR3 length is 14 residues. The CDR3 protein is CSAYDSPPYNEQFF. The CDR3 DNA sequence: TGCAGTGCGTACGACTCCCCCCCCTACAATGAGCAGTTCTTC.